What follows describes a single T cell receptor (beta chain). Clones were sequenced by immunoSEQ multiplex PCR, and TCRdb holds only the in-frame ones, with some missing. The repertoire holds around 23,000 clones, with over 80% as singletons. This CDR3 contains 14 residues. The germline V gene has CDR1 LGHNA and CDR2 YSLEER. The germline V and J ends were trimmed by 0 bases and 6 bases, with 12 bases remaining between them. This entry comes from a study of T cell changes during pregnancy in multiple sclerosis. Material: CD8+ T cells from peripheral blood mononuclear cells, obtained in the third trimester of pregnancy. V and J are TRBV4-3 and TRBJ2-7, with a tentative D call TRBD2 (5 bases). The clonotype comes from a female donor with multiple sclerosis, enrolled in a pregnancy study. The CDR3 protein is CASSQEPGRREQYF. The CDR3 bases are TGCGCCAGCAGCCAAGAACCGGGAAGACGCGAGCAGTACTTC.